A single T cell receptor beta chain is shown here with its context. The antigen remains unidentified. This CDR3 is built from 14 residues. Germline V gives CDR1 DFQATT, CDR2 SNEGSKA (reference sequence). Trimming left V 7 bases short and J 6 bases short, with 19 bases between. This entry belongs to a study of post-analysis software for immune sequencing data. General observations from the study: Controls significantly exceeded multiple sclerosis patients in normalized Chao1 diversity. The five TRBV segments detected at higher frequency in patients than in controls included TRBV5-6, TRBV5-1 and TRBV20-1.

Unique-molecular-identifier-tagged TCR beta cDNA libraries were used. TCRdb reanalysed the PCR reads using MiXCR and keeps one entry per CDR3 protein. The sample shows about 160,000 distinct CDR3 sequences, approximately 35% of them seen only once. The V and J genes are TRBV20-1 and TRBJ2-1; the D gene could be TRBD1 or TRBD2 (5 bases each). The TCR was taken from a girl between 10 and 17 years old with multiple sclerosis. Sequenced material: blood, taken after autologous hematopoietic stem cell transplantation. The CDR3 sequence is CSGEGLALSNEQFF. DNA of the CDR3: TGCAGTGGAGAGGGGCTAGCACTTAGCAATGAGCAGTTCTTC.